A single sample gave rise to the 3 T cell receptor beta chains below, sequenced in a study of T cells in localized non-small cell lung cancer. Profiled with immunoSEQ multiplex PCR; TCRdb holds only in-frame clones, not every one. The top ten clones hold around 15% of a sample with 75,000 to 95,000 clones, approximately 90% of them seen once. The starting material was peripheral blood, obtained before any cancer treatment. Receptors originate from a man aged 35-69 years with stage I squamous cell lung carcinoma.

CDR3: CASSITLEAFF. The CDR3 region has the DNA TGTGCCAGCAGCATCACGCTGGAGGCTTTCTTT. J is TRBJ1-1 and V is TRBV7-2; no definite D call. The CDR3 is 11 residues long. Germline-derived CDR1 and CDR2 are SGHTA and FQGNSA. Trimming took off 5 bases at V and 11 bases at J, with 12 bases between the two ends. Supplemented by reference TRBV7-2 and TRBJ1-1, the full variable domain reads GAGVSQSPSNKVTEKGKDVELRCDPISGHTALYWYRQSLGQGLEFLIYFQGNSAPDKSGLPSDRFSAERTGGSVSTLTIQRTQQEDSAVYLCASSITLEAFFGQGTRLTVV.

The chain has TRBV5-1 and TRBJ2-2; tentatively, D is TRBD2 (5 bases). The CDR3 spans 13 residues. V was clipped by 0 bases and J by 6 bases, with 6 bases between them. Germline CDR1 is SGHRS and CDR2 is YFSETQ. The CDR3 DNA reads TGCGCCAGCAGCTTGGGGGAGTCCGGGGAGCTGTTTTTT. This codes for CASSLGESGELFF. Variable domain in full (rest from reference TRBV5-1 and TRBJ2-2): KAGVTQTPRYLIKTRGQQVTLSCSPISGHRSVSWYQQTPGQGLQFLFEYFSETQRNKGNFPGRFSGRQFSNSRSEMNVSTLELGDSALYLCASSLGESGELFFGEGSRLTVL.

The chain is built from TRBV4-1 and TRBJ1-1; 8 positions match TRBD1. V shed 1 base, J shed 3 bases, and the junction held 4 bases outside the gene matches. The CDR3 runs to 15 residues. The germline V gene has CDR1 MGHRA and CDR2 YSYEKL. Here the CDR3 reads CASSQVRGRHTEAFF. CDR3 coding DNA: TGCGCCAGCAGCCAAGTCAGGGGGCGGCACACTGAAGCTTTCTTT.